The 12 T cell receptor beta chains listed next were all sequenced from one sample in a study of shared clonotypes between healthy human individuals. The assay was immunoSEQ multiplex PCR, and TCRdb's table has in-frame clones only and misses some. The profile shows a few million clones, approximately 94% of them singletons. The sample comprised naive CD4+ T cells sorted from blood. Subset denoted: CD45RA+ positively selected. The origin of the receptors is a man aged 18 to 29 in good health.

The J gene is TRBJ2-7, the V gene TRBV10-3, with no clear D. The CDR3 consists of 14 residues. The germline V and J ends were trimmed by 0 bases and 3 bases, with 9 bases remaining between them. From germline, CDR1 is ENHRY and CDR2 SYGVKD. CDR3 coding DNA: TGTGCCATCAGTGAGTCGGCAGCAAACTACGAGCAGTACTTC. The encoded protein is CAISESAANYEQYF.

The V gene is TRBV7-9, the J gene TRBJ2-1; D is unclear. CDR1 and CDR2 (germline): SEHNR, FQNEAQ (reference sequence). This CDR3 is 12 amino acids long. The ends were cut back, 1 base at V and 12 bases at J, with 10 bases in the middle. CDR3 loop: CASSLGLSSQFF. CDR3 in DNA: TGTGCCAGCAGCTTAGGGCTCTCATCGCAGTTCTTC.

The chain joins TRBV28 to TRBJ1-6, with 9 bases matching TRBD1. CDR3 length equals 13 residues. With 7 bases clipped from V and 9 bases from J, the junction kept 4 bases outside the gene matches. Germline-derived CDR1 and CDR2 are MDHEN and SYDVKM. The CDR3 DNA follows: TGTGCCAGCACCGGGACAGGGAGTTCACCCCTCCACTTT. Residues: CASTGTGSSPLHF.

The CDR3 nucleotides are TGTGCCGTCAGGGAGGGGAGATGGGAGGGCTACACCTTC. This sequence encodes CAVREGRWEGYTF. The chain carries TRBV6-5 and TRBJ1-2; possibly TRBD1 for D (5 bases). V dropped 11 bases and J dropped 8 bases, with 21 bases sitting between them. The CDR3 is made up of 13 amino acids. Germline lookup yields CDR1 MNHEY and CDR2 SVGAGI.

The rearrangement joins TRBV25-1 to TRBJ1-4, with TRBD1 matching 8 bases. The CDR3 contains 15 residues. The germline V gene has CDR1 MGHDK and CDR2 SYGVNS. The junction had 6 bases not matched to a gene; V was cut back by 4 bases and J by 5 bases. The chain's CDR3 is CASSGTGGSNEKLFF. The CDR3 nucleotides are TGTGCCAGCAGTGGAACAGGGGGATCGAATGAAAAACTGTTTTTT.

The rearrangement joins TRBV18 to TRBJ2-4; no clear D gene. The ends were cut back, 2 bases at V and 6 bases at J, with 11 bases in the middle. CDR1 KGHSH and CDR2 LQKENI come from the germline V gene. The CDR3 is 14 amino acids. CDR3 region: CASSPAQVGNIQYF. The CDR3, as DNA: TGTGCCAGCTCACCAGCGCAGGTCGGAAACATTCAGTACTTC.

The J gene is TRBJ1-2, the V gene TRBV27, with 7 bases that match TRBD1. V lost 5 bases and J lost 6; bases outside the gene matches: 9. Germline V gene lookup returns CDR1 MNHEY and CDR2 SMNVEV (reference sequence). This CDR3 has 14 residues. Here the CDR3 reads CASSPRTGADGYTF. The DNA of the CDR3 is TGTGCCAGCAGTCCAAGGACAGGAGCGGATGGCTACACCTTC.

The rearrangement joins TRBV6-4 to TRBJ2-2; 7 positions match TRBD2. Germline V gives CDR1 MRHNA, CDR2 SNTAGT. CDR3 length: 14 amino acids. Germline trimming cut 5 bases from V and 7 bases from J; bases unmatched to any gene: 7. CDR3 sequence (DNA): TGTGCCAGCAGTACTAGCGCCAACGTCGGGGAGCTGTTTTTT. Protein: CASSTSANVGELFF.

Worth noting for this clone: This sample also contains other DNA sequences that code for the same CDR3. V gene TRBV4-1 combines with J gene TRBJ2-7; tentatively, D is TRBD1 or TRBD2 (5 bases each). The V end was cut by 0 bases, the J end by 3 bases, with 12 bases between. The germline CDR1 and CDR2 sequences are MGHRA and YSYEKL. The CDR3 runs 15 residues. The CDR3 here is CASSQDRGSDYEQYF. The CDR3 DNA is TGCGCCAGCAGCCAAGATAGGGGTAGCGACTACGAGCAGTACTTC.

Regarding this clone: The identical CDR3 is also encoded by other nucleotide sequences in the sample. The V gene is TRBV18, the J gene TRBJ2-3; no firm D call. The V gene's germline CDR1 is KGHSH and CDR2 LQKENI. Trimming removed 0 bases from V and 4 bases from J, with 5 bases in between. The CDR3 runs 13 residues. CDR3 residues: CASSPPMADTQYF. CDR3 DNA sequence: TGTGCCAGCTCACCACCGATGGCAGATACGCAGTATTTT. The complete variable domain, with remaining parts taken from reference TRBV18 and TRBJ2-3, reads NAGVMQNPRHLVRRRGQEARLRCSPMKGHSHVYWYRQLPEEGLKFMVYLQKENIIDESGMPKERFSAEFPKEGPSILRIQQVVRGDSAAYFCASSPPMADTQYFGPGTRLTVL.

The chain has TRBV27 and TRBJ1-6; TRBD1 matches 8 bases. The CDR3 length is 17 residues. The junction had 15 bases not matched to a gene; V was cut back by 5 bases and J by 9 bases. Germline lookup yields CDR1 MNHEY and CDR2 SMNVEV (reference sequence). CDR3 DNA sequence: TGTGCCAGCAGTCAGGACAGGGCCCCGTCTAGAGTTTCACCCCTCCACTTT. Its protein product is CASSQDRAPSRVSPLHF.

This clone was counted a single time. The chain couples TRBV30 to TRBJ1-2, with a weak D call TRBD1 (5 bases). V was cut by 0 bases and J by 3 bases, with 14 bases left in between. This CDR3 spans 15 amino acids. CDR1 is GTSNPN and CDR2 is SVGIG in the germline V gene (reference sequence). CDR3 region: CAWSVGASRDYGYTF. The CDR3 nucleotides are TGTGCCTGGAGTGTAGGGGCCTCCCGCGACTATGGCTACACCTTC.